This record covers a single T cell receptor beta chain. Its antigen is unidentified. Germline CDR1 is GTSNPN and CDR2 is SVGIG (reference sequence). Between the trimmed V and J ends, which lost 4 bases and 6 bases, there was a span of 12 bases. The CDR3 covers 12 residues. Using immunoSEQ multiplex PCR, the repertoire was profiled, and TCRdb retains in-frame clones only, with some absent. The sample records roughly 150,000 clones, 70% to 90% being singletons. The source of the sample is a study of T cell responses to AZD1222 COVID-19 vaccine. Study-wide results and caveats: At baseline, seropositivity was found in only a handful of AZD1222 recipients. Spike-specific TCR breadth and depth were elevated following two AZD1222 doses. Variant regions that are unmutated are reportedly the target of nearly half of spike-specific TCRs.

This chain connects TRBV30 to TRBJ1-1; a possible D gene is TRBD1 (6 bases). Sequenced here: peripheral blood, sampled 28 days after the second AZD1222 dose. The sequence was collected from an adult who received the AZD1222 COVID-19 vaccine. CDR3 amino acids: CAWTGTIAEAFF. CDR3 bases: TGTGCCTGGACCGGGACAATCGCTGAAGCTTTCTTT.